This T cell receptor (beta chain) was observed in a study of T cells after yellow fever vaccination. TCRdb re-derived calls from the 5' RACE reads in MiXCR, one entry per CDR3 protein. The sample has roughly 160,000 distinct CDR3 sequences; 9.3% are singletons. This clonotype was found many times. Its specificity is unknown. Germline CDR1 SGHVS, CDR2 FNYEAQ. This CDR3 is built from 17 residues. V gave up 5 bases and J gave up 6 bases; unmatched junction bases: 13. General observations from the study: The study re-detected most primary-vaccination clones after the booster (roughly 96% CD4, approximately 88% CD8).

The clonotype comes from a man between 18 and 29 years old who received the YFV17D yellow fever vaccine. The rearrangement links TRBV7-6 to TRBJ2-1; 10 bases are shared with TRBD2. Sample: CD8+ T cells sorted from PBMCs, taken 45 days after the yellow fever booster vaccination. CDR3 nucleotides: TGTGCCAGCAGCCCCATATTGAGCGGGGGGGCATTCAATGAGCAGTTCTTC. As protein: CASSPILSGGAFNEQFF. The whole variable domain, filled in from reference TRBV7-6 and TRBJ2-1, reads GAGVSQSPRYKVTKRGQDVALRCDPISGHVSLYWYRQALGQGPEFLTYFNYEAQQDKSGLPNDRFSAERPEGSISTLTIQRTEQRDSAMYRCASSPILSGGAFNEQFFGPGTRLTVL.